A selection of T cell receptor beta chains follows, all from one sample in a study of blood T cell repertoires in COVID-19. The assay was immunoSEQ multiplex PCR, and TCRdb's table has in-frame clones only and misses some. The profile shows approximately 480,000 clones, about 85% of them singletons. Sequences were obtained from PBMCs or T cells enriched from blood (not recorded which). These TCRs come from a woman aged 18-30 years who had recovered from COVID-19. Both conserved end residues are part of each CDR3. The D gene is left open where the match is weak. Where a row states a size, it is once, few, many or the class of an expanded clone; other rows omit it.

J: TRBJ1-5; D: -; size: -; V: TRBV12-5; DNA: TGTGCTAGTGGGTTGGACAGTTTGAGGCCCCAGCATTTT; CDR3: CASGLDSLRPQHF
J: TRBJ1-2; D: -; size: -; V: TRBV30; DNA: TGTGCCTGGAGCTTTCTTTCAGCCAACCAGAGGGGCTACACCTTC; CDR3: CAWSFLSANQRGYTF
J: TRBJ2-2; D: -; size: -; V: TRBV19; DNA: TGTGCCAGTAGTATAGGAGACAGATACACCGGGGAGCTGTTTTTT; CDR3: CASSIGDRYTGELFF
J: TRBJ1-2; D: TRBD1; size: -; V: TRBV5-5; DNA: TGTGCCAGCAGCTCCGAGACAGGGGACTATGGCTACACCTTC; CDR3: CASSSETGDYGYTF
J: TRBJ2-5; D: -; size: once; V: TRBV7-9; DNA: TGTGCCAGCAGCTTCCAGGGGCAAGAGACCCAGTACTTC; CDR3: CASSFQGQETQYF
J: TRBJ1-5; D: -; size: few; V: TRBV28; DNA: TGTGCCAGCCGCGGGGGGAGCGACAATCAGCCCCAGCATTTT; CDR3: CASRGGSDNQPQHF
J: TRBJ2-5; D: TRBD2; size: once; V: TRBV11-2; DNA: TGTGCCAGCAGCCCCCGACTAGCGGGGCTCCAAGAGACCCAGTACTTC; CDR3: CASSPRLAGLQETQYF
J: TRBJ1-3; D: TRBD1; size: -; V: TRBV4-2; DNA: TGTGCCAGCAGCCAAGGGGACAGGGGGCCTTCCGGAAACACCATATATTTT; CDR3: CASSQGDRGPSGNTIYF
J: TRBJ1-3; D: -; size: -; V: TRBV5-1; DNA: TGCGCCAGCAGCTTGGACGGAGGACCTGGAAACACCATATATTTT; CDR3: CASSLDGGPGNTIYF
J: TRBJ2-1; D: -; size: once; V: TRBV7-8; DNA: TGTGCCAGCAGTTCCCGGGGAAGCTCCTACAATGAGCAGTTCTTC; CDR3: CASSSRGSSYNEQFF
J: TRBJ1-4; D: TRBD1; size: -; V: TRBV19; DNA: TGTGCCAGTACAGGGGGTTTCGGGGAAAAACTGTTTTTT; CDR3: CASTGGFGEKLFF
J: TRBJ2-3; D: TRBD1; size: -; V: TRBV5-1; DNA: TGCGCCAGCAGCTTATCCGGACAGGGGAGGGATACGCAGTATTTT; CDR3: CASSLSGQGRDTQYF
J: TRBJ1-1; D: -; size: -; V: TRBV6-1; DNA: TGTGCCAGCAGTGAAGGGGCATTCGAAGCTTTCTTT; CDR3: CASSEGAFEAFF
J: TRBJ1-5; D: -; size: -; V: TRBV12-3/TRBV12-4; DNA: TGTGCCAGCAGTTCCGTTTATCAGCCCCAGCATTTT; CDR3: CASSSVYQPQHF
J: TRBJ1-4; D: -; size: -; V: TRBV5-6; DNA: TGTGCCAGCACCATCAGGGGTAATGAAAAACTGTTTTTT; CDR3: CASTIRGNEKLFF
J: TRBJ2-7; D: TRBD2; size: -; V: TRBV3-1/TRBV3-2; DNA: TGTGCCAGCAGCCAAGCCCTAGCGGGCGCCTACGAGCAGTACTTC; CDR3: CASSQALAGAYEQYF
J: TRBJ2-7; D: -; size: few; V: TRBV30; DNA: TGTGCCTGGACAGGTTCCTACGAGCAGTACTTC; CDR3: CAWTGSYEQYF
J: TRBJ1-6; D: -; size: -; V: TRBV5-5; DNA: TGTGCCAGCAGCTTGGCCGTCAGGGATTCACCCCTCCACTTT; CDR3: CASSLAVRDSPLHF
J: TRBJ1-6; D: -; size: once; V: TRBV6-6; DNA: TGTGCCAGCGTAGTCGATCCCTATAATTCACCCCTCCACTTT; CDR3: CASVVDPYNSPLHF
J: TRBJ1-4; D: TRBD1; size: -; V: TRBV10-3; DNA: TGTGCCATCAGTGACGGACAGGCGGATGAAAAACTGTTTTTT; CDR3: CAISDGQADEKLFF
J: TRBJ1-1; D: TRBD1; size: -; V: TRBV29-1; DNA: TGCAGCGTTGCCGGACAGGGTTTGGGGACTGAAGCTTTCTTT; CDR3: CSVAGQGLGTEAFF
J: TRBJ1-2; D: TRBD1; size: -; V: TRBV2; DNA: TGTGCCAGCAGTGGCACCCAGGGGGTGAACTATGGCTACACCTTC; CDR3: CASSGTQGVNYGYTF
J: TRBJ1-1; D: -; size: -; V: TRBV3-1/TRBV3-2; DNA: TGTGCCAGCAGCCAAGCCCTTGAAGCTTTCTTT; CDR3: CASSQALEAFF
J: TRBJ2-4; D: -; size: -; V: TRBV11-2; DNA: TGTGCCAGCAGCTTGGGAGTTACCAAAAACATTCAGTACTTC; CDR3: CASSLGVTKNIQYF
J: TRBJ2-7; D: TRBD1; size: -; V: TRBV7-2; DNA: TGTGCCAGCAGCTTACACGCAGGGGGCTCGGGAGAGCAGTACTTC; CDR3: CASSLHAGGSGEQYF
J: TRBJ1-6; D: -; size: -; V: TRBV27; DNA: TGTGCCAGCCTACAGTATCATAATTCACCCCTCCACTTT; CDR3: CASLQYHNSPLHF
J: TRBJ1-1; D: TRBD1; size: -; V: TRBV19; DNA: TGTGCCAGTAGTCCCCGGACAGGGCAGGACACTGAAGCTTTCTTT; CDR3: CASSPRTGQDTEAFF
J: TRBJ1-4; D: TRBD1; size: -; V: TRBV7-6; DNA: TGTGCCAGCAGCCAAGACAGGGGCGATGAAAAACTGTTTTTT; CDR3: CASSQDRGDEKLFF
J: TRBJ2-3; D: -; size: -; V: TRBV5-8; DNA: TGTGCCAGCAGCCAATTCATCCCGGGGAATACAGCAGATACGCAGTATTTT; CDR3: CASSQFIPGNTADTQYF
J: TRBJ2-5; D: TRBD1; size: once; V: TRBV30; DNA: TGTGCCTGGAGTGATTCCGGGACAGGGGGCGAGACCCAGTACTTC; CDR3: CAWSDSGTGGETQYF
J: TRBJ1-1; D: -; size: -; V: TRBV28; DNA: TGTGCCAGCAGTTTAATGGGGGGTGGGAACACTGAAGCTTTCTTT; CDR3: CASSLMGGGNTEAFF
J: TRBJ2-2; D: TRBD1; size: -; V: TRBV4-1; DNA: TGCGCCAGCAGCCACGTGGGACAGGGGGGAGGGGAGCTGTTTTTT; CDR3: CASSHVGQGGGELFF
J: TRBJ2-5; D: -; size: -; V: TRBV6-5; DNA: TGTGCCAGCAGTTCGGACAGCCTCCAAGAGACCCAGTACTTC; CDR3: CASSSDSLQETQYF
J: TRBJ2-3; D: -; size: -; V: TRBV2; DNA: TGTGCCAGCAGTGTTTTGAAAGAACCTAGAGGTACAGATACGCAGTATTTT; CDR3: CASSVLKEPRGTDTQYF
J: TRBJ1-3; D: -; size: -; V: TRBV30; DNA: TGTGCCTACAGGGTCGCTGGAAACACCATATATTTT; CDR3: CAYRVAGNTIYF
J: TRBJ2-3; D: TRBD2; size: -; V: TRBV7-9; DNA: TGTGCCAGCAGCTTACGAGAGGCAGCGGGAGCTCTGGATACGCAGTATTTT; CDR3: CASSLREAAGALDTQYF
J: TRBJ2-3; D: -; size: -; V: TRBV18; DNA: TGTGCCAGCTCACCACGGGGCGCAGATACGCAGTATTTT; CDR3: CASSPRGADTQYF
J: TRBJ2-3; D: -; size: -; V: TRBV12-3/TRBV12-4; DNA: TGTGCCAGCAGGACCCGAGGTACGCAGTATTTT; CDR3: CASRTRGTQYF
J: TRBJ2-7; D: -; size: few; V: TRBV10-3; DNA: TGTGCCACACAACAGGTTAGAAGCTCCTACGAGCAGTACTTC; CDR3: CATQQVRSSYEQYF
J: TRBJ1-6; D: TRBD1; size: many; V: TRBV25-1; DNA: TGTGCCAGCAGTGAAGAATGGACAGGGGAAAATTCACCCCTCCACTTT; CDR3: CASSEEWTGENSPLHF
J: TRBJ1-5; D: TRBD1; size: -; V: TRBV10-2; DNA: TGCGCCAGCAGTGACCTTACCGGACAGGGGAAACAGCCCCAGCATTTT; CDR3: CASSDLTGQGKQPQHF
J: TRBJ1-5; D: -; size: -; V: TRBV10-3; DNA: TGTGCCATCAGTGAGTCGATGACAGCCAATCAGCCCCAGCATTTT; CDR3: CAISESMTANQPQHF